There are a few counts of the clone carrying this T cell receptor beta chain. Antigen: not known. This sample was taken from a study of OX40 agonist ivuxolimab in advanced cancers. Study information: The diagnoses of dose-escalation patients were hepatocellular carcinoma, melanoma, renal cell or head and neck cancer. Enrollees could have had prior anti-PD-1, anti-PD-L1 or anti-CTLA-4 therapy, which more than 30% had received. Whole-study findings and limits: Circulating CD4+ and CD8+ T cells showed clonal expansion by week 6 at 0.1 to 3.0 mg/kg.

Profiled with immunoSEQ multiplex PCR; TCRdb holds only in-frame clones, not every one. The repertoire has some 62,000 clones, about 92% of them found once; the top ten carry roughly 0.56%. Trimming stripped 4 bases from V and 3 bases from J, with 14 bases between. Germline-derived CDR1 and CDR2 are SGHTA and FQGTGA. This CDR3 has 15 residues. Any history of autoimmune disease or systemic immunosuppression disqualified patients. The receptor was isolated from an adult with an advanced solid tumor such as melanoma, head and neck, liver or kidney cancer. The chain has TRBV7-3 and TRBJ2-3, with D perhaps assigned TRBD1 or TRBD2 (6 bases each). This sample comprised CD4+ or CD8+ T cells sorted from blood, obtained in a trial of the OX40 agonist ivuxolimab. This chain's CDR3 is CASSSSGGPTDTQYF. CDR3 DNA sequence: TGTGCCAGCAGCTCCTCTGGGGGGCCGACAGATACGCAGTATTTT. The full variable domain, with the rest looked up from reference TRBV7-3 and TRBJ2-3, is GAGVSQTPSNKVTEKGKYVELRCDPISGHTALYWYRQSLGQGPEFLIYFQGTGAADDSGLPNDRFFAVRPEGSVSTLKIQRTERGDSAVYLCASSSSGGPTDTQYFGPGTRLTVL.